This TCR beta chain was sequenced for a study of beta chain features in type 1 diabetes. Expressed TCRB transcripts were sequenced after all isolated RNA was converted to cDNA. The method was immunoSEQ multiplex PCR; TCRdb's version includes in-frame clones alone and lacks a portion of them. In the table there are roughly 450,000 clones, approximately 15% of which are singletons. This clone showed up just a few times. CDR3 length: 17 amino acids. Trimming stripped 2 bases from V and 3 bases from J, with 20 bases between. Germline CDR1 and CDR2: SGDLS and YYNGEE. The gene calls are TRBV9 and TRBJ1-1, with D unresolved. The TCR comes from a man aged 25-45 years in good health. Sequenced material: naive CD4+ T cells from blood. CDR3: CASSVGPWEATDTEAFF. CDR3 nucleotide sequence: TGTGCCAGCAGCGTCGGTCCTTGGGAGGCGACGGACACTGAAGCTTTCTTT.